Shown below are 5 T cell receptor beta chains from a single sample sequenced in a study of cytomegalovirus exposure and HLA in healthy donors. The PCR was carried out with 60 Vbeta primers and 13 Jbeta primers. This table comes from immunoSEQ multiplex PCR, and its TCRdb copy is limited to in-frame clones, with some not included. Found here are over 30,000 clones, 65% to 90% of them singletons; the top ten hold approximately 4%. The source material was PBMCs. The receptors were sampled from a woman aged 18-29 years in good health and CMV-seronegative.

This clone has only one observation. The CDR3, as DNA: TGTGCCACCAGCGGGGACAGGGGCTACGAGCAGTACTTC. Its translation: CATSGDRGYEQYF. The rearrangement uses TRBV15 and TRBJ2-5; 10 nucleotides agree with TRBD1. The DNA end is more similar to TRBJ2-7, so the J call may be wrong. Germline V gene lookup returns CDR1 LNHNV and CDR2 YYDKDF (reference sequence). CDR3 size: 13 residues.

This rearrangement joins TRBV6-6 to TRBJ2-7; TRBD1 aligns across 7 bases. Per the germline V gene, CDR1 is MNHNY and CDR2 is SVGAGI (reference sequence). CDR3 length equals 14 residues. The junction had 10 bases not matched to a gene; V was cut back by 6 bases and J by 5 bases. This chain's CDR3 is CASRPTGVGHEQYF. The DNA for the CDR3 is TGTGCCAGCAGACCCACAGGGGTCGGCCACGAGCAGTACTTC.

The V gene is TRBV4-1, the J gene TRBJ2-4; D is perhaps TRBD1 (6 bases). Trimming stripped 4 bases from V and 0 bases from J, with 16 bases between. CDR3 length equals 17 residues. Germline CDR1 reads MGHRA; CDR2 reads YSYEKL. The CDR3 loop reads CASSRPGGQLAKNIQYF. CDR3 DNA sequence: TGCGCCAGCAGCCGACCTGGAGGACAGTTAGCCAAAAACATTCAGTACTTC.

This clone was counted a single time. The V gene is TRBV7-9, the J gene TRBJ1-1, with D hard to call. The CDR3 has 14 amino acids. V lost 2 bases, J lost 3 bases, and 10 bases lay in between. Germline V gives CDR1 SEHNR, CDR2 FQNEAQ (reference sequence). Written as DNA, the CDR3 is TGTGCCAGCAGCTTATCGGGAGTTGACACTGAAGCTTTCTTT. It yields the protein CASSLSGVDTEAFF.

The chain links TRBV5-6 to TRBJ2-3, with 11 bases aligning to TRBD1. The germline V gene encodes CDR1 SGHDT and CDR2 YYEEEE. This CDR3 has 14 amino acids. V lost 4 bases, J lost 4 bases, and 2 bases stayed unmatched. The CDR3 DNA is TGTGCCAGCAGCGGGACAGGGGGGGCAGATACGCAGTATTTT. It translates to CASSGTGGADTQYF.